The clone carrying this TCR beta chain was observed a handful of times. What it recognizes is unknown. A second about 7 to 12 cycle PCR used barcoded and J-beta primers. MiXCR, applied by TCRdb to the 5' RACE reads, yields one record per CDR3 protein. Of more than 550,000 distinct CDR3 sequences in the sample, 22% were seen once. These data belong to a study of blood T cells in healthy people across ages. Looked up from germline, CDR1 is LGHDT and CDR2 is YNNKEL (reference sequence). Trimming took 0 bases from V and 5 from J, leaving 11 bases between them. The CDR3 length is 15 residues. Study findings and constraints: Per million T cells, the diversity of TCR beta decreased roughly linearly as age advanced.

This TCR was sampled from a man in his 70s in good health. This rearrangement joins TRBV3-1 to TRBJ2-1; D is possibly TRBD2 (6 bases). The sequencing input was blood. Written as DNA, the CDR3 is TGTGCCAGCAGCCAAGACCCGGGACTTCACAATGAGCAGTTCTTC. Amino acid sequence: CASSQDPGLHNEQFF.